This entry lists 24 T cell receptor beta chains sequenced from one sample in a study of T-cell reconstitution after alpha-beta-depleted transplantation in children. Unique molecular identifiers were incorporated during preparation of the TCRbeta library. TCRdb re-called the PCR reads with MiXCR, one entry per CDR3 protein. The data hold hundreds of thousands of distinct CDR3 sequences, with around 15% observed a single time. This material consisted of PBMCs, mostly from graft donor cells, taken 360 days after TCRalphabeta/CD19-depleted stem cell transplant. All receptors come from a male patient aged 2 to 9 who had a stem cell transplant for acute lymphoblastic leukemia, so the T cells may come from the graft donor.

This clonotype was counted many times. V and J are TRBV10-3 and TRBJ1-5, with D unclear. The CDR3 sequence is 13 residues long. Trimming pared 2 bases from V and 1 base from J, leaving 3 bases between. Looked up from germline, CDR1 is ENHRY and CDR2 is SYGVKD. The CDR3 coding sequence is TGTGCCATCAGTGAGGGCAGCAATCAGCCCCAGCATTTT. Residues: CAISEGSNQPQHF.

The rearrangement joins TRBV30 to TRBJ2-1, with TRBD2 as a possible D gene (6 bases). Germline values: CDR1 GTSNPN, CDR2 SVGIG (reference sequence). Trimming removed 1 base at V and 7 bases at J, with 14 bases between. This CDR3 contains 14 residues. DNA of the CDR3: TGTGCCTGGAGTGGGGGGGTAGGGAGGAATGAGCAGTTCTTC. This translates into CAWSGGVGRNEQFF.

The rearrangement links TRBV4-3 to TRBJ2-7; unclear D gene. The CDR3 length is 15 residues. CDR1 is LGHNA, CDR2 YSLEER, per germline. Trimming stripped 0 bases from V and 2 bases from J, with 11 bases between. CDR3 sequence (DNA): TGCGCCAGCAGCCAAGAGGTGCGCGGAGCCTACGAGCAGTACTTC. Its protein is CASSQEVRGAYEQYF.

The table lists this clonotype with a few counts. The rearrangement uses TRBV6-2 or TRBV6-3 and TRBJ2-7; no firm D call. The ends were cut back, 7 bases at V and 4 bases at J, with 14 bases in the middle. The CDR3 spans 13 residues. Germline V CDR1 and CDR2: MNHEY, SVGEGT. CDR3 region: CASTPGTRYEQYF. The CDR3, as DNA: TGTGCCAGCACCCCAGGCACAAGGTACGAGCAGTACTTC.

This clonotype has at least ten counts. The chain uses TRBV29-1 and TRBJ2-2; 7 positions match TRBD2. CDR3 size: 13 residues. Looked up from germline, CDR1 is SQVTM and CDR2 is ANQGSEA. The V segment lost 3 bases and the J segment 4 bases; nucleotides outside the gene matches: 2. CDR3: CSVEIAGTGELFF. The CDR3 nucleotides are TGCAGCGTTGAGATAGCGGGCACCGGGGAGCTGTTTTTT.

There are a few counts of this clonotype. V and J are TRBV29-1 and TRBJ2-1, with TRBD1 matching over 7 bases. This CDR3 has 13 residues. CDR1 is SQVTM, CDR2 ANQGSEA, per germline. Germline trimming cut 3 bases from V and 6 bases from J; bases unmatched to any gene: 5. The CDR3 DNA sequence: TGCAGCGTTGATGTGACAGGGTCCAATGAGCAGTTCTTC. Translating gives CSVDVTGSNEQFF.

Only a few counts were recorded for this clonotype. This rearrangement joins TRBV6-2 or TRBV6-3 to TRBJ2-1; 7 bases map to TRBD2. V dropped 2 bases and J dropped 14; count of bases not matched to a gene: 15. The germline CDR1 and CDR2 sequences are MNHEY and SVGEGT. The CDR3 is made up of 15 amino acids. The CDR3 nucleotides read TGTGCCAGCAGTTACCCGAAGGGTCGACTAAGCGGGGAGTTCTTC. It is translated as CASSYPKGRLSGEFF.

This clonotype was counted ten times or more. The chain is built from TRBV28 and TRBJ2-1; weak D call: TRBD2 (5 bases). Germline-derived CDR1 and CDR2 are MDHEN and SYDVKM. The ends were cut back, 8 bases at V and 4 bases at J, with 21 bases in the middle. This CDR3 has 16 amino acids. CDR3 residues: CASLPTRGSGYNEQFF. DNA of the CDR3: TGTGCCAGCCTCCCGACTCGGGGAAGCGGTTACAATGAGCAGTTCTTC. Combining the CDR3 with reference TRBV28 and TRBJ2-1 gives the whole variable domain DVKVTQSSRYLVKRTGEKVFLECVQDMDHENMFWYRQDPGLGLRLIYFSYDVKMKEKGDIPEGYSVSREKKERFSLILESASTNQTSMYLCASLPTRGSGYNEQFFGPGTRLTVL.

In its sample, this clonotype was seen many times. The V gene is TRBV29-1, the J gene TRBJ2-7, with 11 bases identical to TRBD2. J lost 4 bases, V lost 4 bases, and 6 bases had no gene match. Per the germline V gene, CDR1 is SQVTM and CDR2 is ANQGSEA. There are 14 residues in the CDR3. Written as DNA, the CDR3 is TGCAGCGTTGGGGTGACTAGCGGGATGTACGAGCAGTACTTC. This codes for CSVGVTSGMYEQYF.

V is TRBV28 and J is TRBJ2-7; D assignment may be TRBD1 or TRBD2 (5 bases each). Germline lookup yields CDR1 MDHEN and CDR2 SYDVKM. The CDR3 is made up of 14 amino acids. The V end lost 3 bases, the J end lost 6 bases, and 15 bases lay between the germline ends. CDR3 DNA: TGTGCCAGCAGTTTCGGGGCCCAGCCCATCGAGCAGTACTTC. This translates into CASSFGAQPIEQYF.

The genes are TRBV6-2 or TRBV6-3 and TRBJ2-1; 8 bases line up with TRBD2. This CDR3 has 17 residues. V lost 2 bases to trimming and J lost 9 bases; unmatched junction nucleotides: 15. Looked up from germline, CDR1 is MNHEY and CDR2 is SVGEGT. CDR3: CASSYLPAGELMCEQFF. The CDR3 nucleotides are TGTGCCAGCAGTTACCTACCAGCGGGAGAGCTGATGTGTGAGCAGTTCTTC.

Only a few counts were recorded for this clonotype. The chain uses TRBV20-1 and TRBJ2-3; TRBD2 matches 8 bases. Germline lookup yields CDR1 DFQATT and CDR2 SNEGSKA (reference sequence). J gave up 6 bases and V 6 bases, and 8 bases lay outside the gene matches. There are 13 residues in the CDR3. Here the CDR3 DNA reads TGCAGTGCCAGGGACGGGGGGGCGGATACGCAGTATTTT. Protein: CSARDGGADTQYF.

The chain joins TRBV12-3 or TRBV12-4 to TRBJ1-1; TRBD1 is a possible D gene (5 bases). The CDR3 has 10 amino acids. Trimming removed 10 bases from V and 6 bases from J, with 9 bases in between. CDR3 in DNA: TGTGCCACCATAGGGGCTGAAGCTTTCTTT. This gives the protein CATIGAEAFF.

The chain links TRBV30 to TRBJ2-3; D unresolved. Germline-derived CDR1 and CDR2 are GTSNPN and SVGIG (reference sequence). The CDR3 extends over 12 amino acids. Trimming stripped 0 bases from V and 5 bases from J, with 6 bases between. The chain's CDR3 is CAWSVAIDTQYF. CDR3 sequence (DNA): TGTGCCTGGAGTGTAGCTATAGATACGCAGTATTTT. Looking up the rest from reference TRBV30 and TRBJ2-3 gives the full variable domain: SQTIHQWPATLVQPVGSPLSLECTVEGTSNPNLYWYRQAAGRGLQLLFYSVGIGQISSEVPQNLSASRPQDRQFILSSKKLLLSDSGFYLCAWSVAIDTQYFGPGTRLTVL.

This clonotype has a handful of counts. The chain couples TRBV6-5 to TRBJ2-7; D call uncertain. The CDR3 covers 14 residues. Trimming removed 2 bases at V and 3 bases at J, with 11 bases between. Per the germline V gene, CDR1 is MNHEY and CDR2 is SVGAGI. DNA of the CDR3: TGTGCCAGCAGTTACAAGGGCCAAGACTACGAGCAGTACTTC. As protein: CASSYKGQDYEQYF.

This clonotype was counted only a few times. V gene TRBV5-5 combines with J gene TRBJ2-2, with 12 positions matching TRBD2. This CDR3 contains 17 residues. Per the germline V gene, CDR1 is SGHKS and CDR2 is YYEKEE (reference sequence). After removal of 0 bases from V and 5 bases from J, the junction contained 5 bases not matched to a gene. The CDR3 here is CASSLGLAGAYTGELFF. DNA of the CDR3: TGTGCCAGCAGCTTGGGACTAGCGGGGGCGTATACCGGGGAGCTGTTTTTT.

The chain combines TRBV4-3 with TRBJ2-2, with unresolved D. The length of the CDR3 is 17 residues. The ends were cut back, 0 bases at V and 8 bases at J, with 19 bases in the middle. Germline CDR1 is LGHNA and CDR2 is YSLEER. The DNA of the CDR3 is TGCGCCAGCAGCCAAGAAGGAAGGACCTCCTTCTTGGGGGAGCTGTTTTTT. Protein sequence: CASSQEGRTSFLGELFF.

The chain's CDR3 is CASSPTGMGETQYF. The CDR3 DNA reads as TGCGCCAGCAGCCCCACAGGGATGGGAGAGACCCAGTACTTC. The chain couples TRBV5-1 to TRBJ2-5, with a weak D call TRBD1 (6 bases). This CDR3 is built from 14 residues. Germline V CDR1 and CDR2: SGHRS, YFSETQ. V was cut by 4 bases and J by 4 bases, with 14 bases left in between.

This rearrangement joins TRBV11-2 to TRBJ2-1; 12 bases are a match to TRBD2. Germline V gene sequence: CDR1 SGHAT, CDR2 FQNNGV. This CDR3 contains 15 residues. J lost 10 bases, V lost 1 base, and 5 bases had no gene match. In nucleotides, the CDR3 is TGTGCCAGCAGCTTAGTGGCTAGCGGGAGGGCCGAGCAGTTCTTC. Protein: CASSLVASGRAEQFF.

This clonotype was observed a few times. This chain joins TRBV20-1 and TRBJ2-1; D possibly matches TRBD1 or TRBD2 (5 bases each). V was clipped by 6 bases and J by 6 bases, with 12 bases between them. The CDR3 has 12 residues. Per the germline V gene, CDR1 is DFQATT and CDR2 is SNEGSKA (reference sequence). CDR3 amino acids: CSAKLGVNEQFF. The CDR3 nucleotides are TGCAGTGCCAAACTAGGGGTCAATGAGCAGTTCTTC.

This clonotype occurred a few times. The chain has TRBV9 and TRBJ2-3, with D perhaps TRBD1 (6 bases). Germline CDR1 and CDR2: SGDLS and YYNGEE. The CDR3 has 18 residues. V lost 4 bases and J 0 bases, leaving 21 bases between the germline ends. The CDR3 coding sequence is TGTGCCAGCAGCCCTCGTATTCCCCAGGGGAAAAGCACAGATACGCAGTATTTT. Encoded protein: CASSPRIPQGKSTDTQYF.

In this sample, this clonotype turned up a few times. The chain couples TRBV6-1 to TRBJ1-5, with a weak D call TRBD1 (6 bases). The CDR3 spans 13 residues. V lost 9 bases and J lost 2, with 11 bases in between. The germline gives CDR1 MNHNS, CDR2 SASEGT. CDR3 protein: CASSGARNQPQHF. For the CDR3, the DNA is TGTGCCAGTTCAGGGGCCCGCAATCAGCCCCAGCATTTT.

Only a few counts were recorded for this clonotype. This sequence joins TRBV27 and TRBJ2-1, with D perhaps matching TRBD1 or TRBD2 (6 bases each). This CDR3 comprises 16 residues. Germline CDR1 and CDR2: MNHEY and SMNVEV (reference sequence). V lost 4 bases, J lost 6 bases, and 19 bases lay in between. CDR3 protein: CASSSPDWGALNEQFF. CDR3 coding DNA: TGTGCCAGCAGTTCCCCGGACTGGGGGGCCCTCAATGAGCAGTTCTTC.

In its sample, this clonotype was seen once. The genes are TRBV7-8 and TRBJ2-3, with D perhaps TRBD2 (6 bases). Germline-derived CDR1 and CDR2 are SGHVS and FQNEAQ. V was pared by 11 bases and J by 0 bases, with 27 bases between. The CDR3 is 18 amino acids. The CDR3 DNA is TGTGCCCAGCTTGGGAGCGCGGAGGGCCAACTTAGCACAGATACGCAGTATTTT. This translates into CAQLGSAEGQLSTDTQYF.